Shown below are 5 T cell receptor delta chains from a single sample sequenced in a study of Vδ1+ human thymocytes. The template was reverse-transcribed extracted RNA. The CDR3 regions were amplified by multiplex PCR from V-gene primers to a constant-region primer. TCRdb made new clone calls on the multiplex PCR reads using CATT. The table shows 45,000 to 60,000 delta-chain clones, with more than 13% occurring only once. Their specific antigens are unknown. Findings and caveats of the study: Highly polyclonal TRG and TRD repertoires with Gaussian CDR3 length distributions appeared in thymus.

The sample was Vdelta1+ gamma-delta thymocytes from the thymus. Subset defined: FACS-sorted CD3+ TCRalphabeta- TCRVdelta1+ TCRVdelta2- thymocytes. The receptors here all came from a girl younger than two who had congenital heart surgery.

This clone has only a few counts. The chain recombines TRDV1 with TRDJ1; the match to TRDD3 covers 12 bases. This CDR3 is 24 amino acids long. V shed 1 base, J shed 0 bases, and the junction held 24 bases outside the gene matches. Germline values: CDR1 TSWWSYY, CDR2 QGS. CDR3 sequence (DNA): TGTGCTCTTGGGGAACGCAATGAACGACGAATGGGGCTGGGGGATACGTTGTACACCGATAAACTCATCTTT. Protein sequence: CALGERNERRMGLGDTLYTDKLIF.

The rearrangement links TRDV1 to TRDJ1; D tentatively fits TRDD2 or TRDD3 (6 bases each). Germline CDR1 is TSWWSYY and CDR2 is QGS. V dropped 5 bases and J dropped 3 bases, with 22 bases sitting between them. There are 17 residues in the CDR3. CDR3 in DNA: TGTGCTCTTGGGATTCCTAGCTGTCTGGGGAGGGCCGATAAACTCATCTTT. Residues: CALGIPSCLGRADKLIF.

A few counts support this clone. The chain couples TRDV1 to TRDJ1; D may be TRDD3 (6 bases). Trimming removed 3 bases from V and 3 bases from J, with 17 bases in between. In germline, CDR1 is TSWWSYY, CDR2 QGS. The CDR3 totals 16 residues. CDR3 protein: CALGDGGASAADKLIF. The CDR3 DNA reads as TGTGCTCTTGGGGATGGGGGGGCGTCGGCTGCCGATAAACTCATCTTT.

This chain uses TRDV1 with TRDJ1, with D perhaps TRDD3 (5 bases). The germline CDR1 and CDR2 sequences are TSWWSYY and QGS. This CDR3 comprises 15 residues. Between the trimmed V and J ends, which lost 2 bases and 4 bases, there was a span of 14 bases. The CDR3 spells CALGEASRDFDKLIF. As DNA, the CDR3 is TGTGCTCTTGGGGAAGCTTCGAGGGATTTCGATAAACTCATCTTT.

The rearrangement joins TRDV1 to TRDJ1, with no clear D. Germline CDR1 reads TSWWSYY; CDR2 reads QGS. Trimming pared 4 bases from V and 7 bases from J, leaving 19 bases between. The CDR3 length is 15 residues. The CDR3 protein is CALGANWVPSGKLIF. CDR3 coding DNA: TGTGCTCTTGGGGCGAATTGGGTCCCGTCCGGTAAACTCATCTTT.